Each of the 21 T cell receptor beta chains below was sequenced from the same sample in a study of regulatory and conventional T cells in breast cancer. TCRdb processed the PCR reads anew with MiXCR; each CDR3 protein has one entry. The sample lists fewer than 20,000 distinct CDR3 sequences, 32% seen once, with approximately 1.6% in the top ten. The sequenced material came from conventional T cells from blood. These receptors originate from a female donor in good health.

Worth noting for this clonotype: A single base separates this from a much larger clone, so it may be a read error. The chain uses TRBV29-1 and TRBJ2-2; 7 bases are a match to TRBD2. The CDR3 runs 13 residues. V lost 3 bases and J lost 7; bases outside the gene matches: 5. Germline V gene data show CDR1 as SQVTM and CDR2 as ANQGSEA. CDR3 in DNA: TGCAGCGTTGATCGGGGGGACGGCGGGGAGCTGTTTTTT. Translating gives CSVDRGDGGELFF.

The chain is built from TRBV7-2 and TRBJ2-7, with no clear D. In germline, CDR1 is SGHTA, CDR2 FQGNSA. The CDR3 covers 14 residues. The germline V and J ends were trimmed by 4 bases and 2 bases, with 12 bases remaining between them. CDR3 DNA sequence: TGTGCCAGCAGCTACCGGAACAGTACCTACGAGCAGTACTTC. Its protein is CASSYRNSTYEQYF.

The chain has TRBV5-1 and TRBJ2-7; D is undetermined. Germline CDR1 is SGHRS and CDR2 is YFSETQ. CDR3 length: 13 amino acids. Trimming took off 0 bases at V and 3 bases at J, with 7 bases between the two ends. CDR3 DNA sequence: TGCGCCAGCAGCTTGGACGCGAGCTACGAGCAGTACTTC. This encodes CASSLDASYEQYF.

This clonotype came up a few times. The DNA of the CDR3 is TGTGCCAGCAGCCTAGCGGGAAACTCCTACGAGCAGTACTTC. Translating it yields CASSLAGNSYEQYF. This chain links TRBV3-1 with TRBJ2-7; 8 positions agree with TRBD2. Germline V CDR1 and CDR2: LGHDT, YNNKEL (reference sequence). There are 14 residues in the CDR3. V was clipped by 4 bases and J by 0 bases; unmatched bases: 2.

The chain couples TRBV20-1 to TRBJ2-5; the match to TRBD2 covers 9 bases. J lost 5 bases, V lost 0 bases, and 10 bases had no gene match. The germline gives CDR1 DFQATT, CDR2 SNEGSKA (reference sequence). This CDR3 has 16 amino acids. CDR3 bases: TGCAGTGCTAGAGATCCTAGGACTAGCGTGGGGGAGACCCAGTACTTC. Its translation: CSARDPRTSVGETQYF.

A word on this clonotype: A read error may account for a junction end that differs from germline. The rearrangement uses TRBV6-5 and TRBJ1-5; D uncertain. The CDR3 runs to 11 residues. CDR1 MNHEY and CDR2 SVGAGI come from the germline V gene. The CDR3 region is CATGNRQPLHF. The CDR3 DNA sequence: TGTGCTACCGGGAATAGGCAGCCCCTGCATTTT.

The CDR3 nucleotides are TGTGCCAGCAGTTTCACCCGGGACAGGGGGCGACCGCACATGGACACTGAAGCTTTCTTT. It specifies CASSFTRDRGRPHMDTEAFF. The J gene is TRBJ1-1, the V gene TRBV6-2 or TRBV6-3, with 12 positions matching TRBD1. The CDR3 runs to 20 residues. Germline V gives CDR1 MNHEY, CDR2 SVGEGT. Unmatched junction bases numbered 18, after V lost 4 bases and J lost 3 bases.

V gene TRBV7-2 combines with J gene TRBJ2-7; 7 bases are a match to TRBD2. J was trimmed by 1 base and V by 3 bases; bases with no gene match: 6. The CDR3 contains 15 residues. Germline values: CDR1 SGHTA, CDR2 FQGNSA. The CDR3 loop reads CASSFGGTLSYEQYF. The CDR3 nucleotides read TGTGCCAGCAGCTTCGGGGGGACTCTTTCCTACGAGCAGTACTTC.

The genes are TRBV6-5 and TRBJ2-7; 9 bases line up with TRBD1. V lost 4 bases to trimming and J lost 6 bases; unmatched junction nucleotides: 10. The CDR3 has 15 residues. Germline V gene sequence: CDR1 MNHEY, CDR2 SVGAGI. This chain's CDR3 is CASSSLGTGRVEQYF. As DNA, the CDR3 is TGTGCCAGCAGTTCCCTCGGGACAGGGAGGGTCGAGCAGTACTTC.

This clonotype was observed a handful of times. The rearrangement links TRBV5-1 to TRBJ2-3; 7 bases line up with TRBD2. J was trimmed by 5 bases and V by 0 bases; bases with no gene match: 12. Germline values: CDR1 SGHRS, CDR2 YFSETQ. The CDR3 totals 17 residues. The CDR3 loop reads CASSLEPDVGGRDTQYF. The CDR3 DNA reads TGCGCCAGCAGCTTGGAACCGGACGTTGGCGGGAGAGATACGCAGTATTTT.

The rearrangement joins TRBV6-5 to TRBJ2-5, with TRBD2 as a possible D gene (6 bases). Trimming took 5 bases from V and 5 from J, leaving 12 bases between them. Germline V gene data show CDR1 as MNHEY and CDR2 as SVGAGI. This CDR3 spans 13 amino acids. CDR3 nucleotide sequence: TGTGCCAGCAGTACTCGGGAGAGGGAGACCCAGTACTTC. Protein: CASSTRERETQYF.

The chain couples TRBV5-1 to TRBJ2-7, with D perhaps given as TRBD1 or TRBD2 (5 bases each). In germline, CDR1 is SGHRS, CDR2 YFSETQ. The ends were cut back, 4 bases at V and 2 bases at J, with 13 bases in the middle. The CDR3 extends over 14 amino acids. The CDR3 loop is CASSMGRLPYEQYF. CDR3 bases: TGCGCCAGCAGCATGGGACGACTTCCCTACGAGCAGTACTTC.

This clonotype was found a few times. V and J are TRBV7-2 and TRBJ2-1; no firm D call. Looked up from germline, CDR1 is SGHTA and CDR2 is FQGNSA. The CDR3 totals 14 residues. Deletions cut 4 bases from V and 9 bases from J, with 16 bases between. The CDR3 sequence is CASSSKINGGEQFF. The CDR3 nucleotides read TGTGCCAGCAGCTCAAAAATAAACGGCGGTGAGCAGTTCTTC.

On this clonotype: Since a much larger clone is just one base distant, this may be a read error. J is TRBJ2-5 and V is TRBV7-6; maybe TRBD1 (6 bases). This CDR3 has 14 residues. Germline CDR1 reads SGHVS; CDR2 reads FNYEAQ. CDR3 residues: CASSLAIRGETRYF. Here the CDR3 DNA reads TGTGCCAGCAGCTTAGCGATCAGGGGAGAGACCCGGTACTTC.

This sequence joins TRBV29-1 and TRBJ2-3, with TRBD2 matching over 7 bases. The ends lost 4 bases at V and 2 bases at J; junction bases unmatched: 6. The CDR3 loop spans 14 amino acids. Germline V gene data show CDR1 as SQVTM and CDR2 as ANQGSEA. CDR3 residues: CSVGGGGPTDTQYF. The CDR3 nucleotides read TGCAGCGTTGGGGGCGGGGGTCCCACAGATACGCAGTATTTT.

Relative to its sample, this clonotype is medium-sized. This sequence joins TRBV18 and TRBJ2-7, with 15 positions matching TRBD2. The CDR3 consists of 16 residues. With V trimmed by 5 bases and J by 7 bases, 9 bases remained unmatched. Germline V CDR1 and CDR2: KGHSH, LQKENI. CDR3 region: CASSSPGLAGGGEQYF. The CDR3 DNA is TGTGCCAGCTCATCGCCGGGACTAGCGGGAGGTGGGGAGCAGTACTTC.

The CDR3 region is CASQTDRAANYGYTF. CDR3 nucleotide sequence: TGTGCCTCTCAGACAGACAGGGCAGCTAACTATGGCTACACCTTC. The J gene is TRBJ1-2, the V gene TRBV2, with 7 bases identical to TRBD1. CDR1 is SNHLY, CDR2 FYNNEI, per germline. V dropped 11 bases and J dropped 0; count of bases not matched to a gene: 12. This CDR3 is 15 amino acids long.

The chain's CDR3 is CASRPERGDTQYF. CDR3 bases: TGCGCCAGCAGACCAGAGCGGGGGGATACGCAGTATTTT. The chain is built from TRBV5-1 and TRBJ2-3, with 8 bases fitting TRBD2. The CDR3 totals 13 residues. Per the germline V gene, CDR1 is SGHRS and CDR2 is YFSETQ. V shed 5 bases, J shed 6 bases, and the junction held 5 bases outside the gene matches.

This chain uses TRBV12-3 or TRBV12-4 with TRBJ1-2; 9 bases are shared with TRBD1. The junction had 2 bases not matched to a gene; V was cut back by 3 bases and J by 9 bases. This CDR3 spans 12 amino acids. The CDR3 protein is CASSFNRGRYTF. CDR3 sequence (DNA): TGTGCCAGCAGTTTTAACAGGGGGCGCTACACCTTC.

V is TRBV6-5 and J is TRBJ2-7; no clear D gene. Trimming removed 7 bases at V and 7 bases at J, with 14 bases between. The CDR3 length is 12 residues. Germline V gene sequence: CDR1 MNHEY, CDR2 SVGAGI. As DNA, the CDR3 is TGTGCCAGCACCGGGCCCACTGGAGAGCAGTACTTC. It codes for CASTGPTGEQYF.

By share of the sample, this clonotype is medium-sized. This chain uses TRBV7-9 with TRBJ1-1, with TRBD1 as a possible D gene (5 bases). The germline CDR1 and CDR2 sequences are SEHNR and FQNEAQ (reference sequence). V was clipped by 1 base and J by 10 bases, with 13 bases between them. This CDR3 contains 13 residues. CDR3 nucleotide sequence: TGTGCCAGCAGCTTAGAAGCACAGGTTGGAGCTTTCTTT. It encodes CASSLEAQVGAFF.